Below, 20 T cell receptor beta chains from the same sample are listed, as sequenced in a study of T cell changes during pregnancy in multiple sclerosis. Only in-frame clones appear in the TCRdb table, and some are missing; sequencing was by immunoSEQ multiplex PCR. The table lists 30,000 to 40,000 clones, about 90% of them singletons. This specimen was CD4+ T cells from peripheral blood mononuclear cells, taken in the third trimester of pregnancy. These TCRs come from a female donor in good health, enrolled as a control in a pregnancy study.

The genes are TRBV7-2 and TRBJ2-2, with TRBD2 matching over 7 bases. CDR1 and CDR2 from the germline V gene are SGHTA and FQGNSA. The CDR3 length is 15 residues. Unmatched junction bases numbered 4, after V lost 6 bases and J lost 0 bases. In nucleotides, the CDR3 is TGTGCCAGCAGGCGCGGGGGAACGAACACCGGGGAGCTGTTTTTT. Protein: CASRRGGTNTGELFF.

V gene TRBV19 combines with J gene TRBJ2-2, with D perhaps TRBD2 (5 bases). The CDR3 covers 15 residues. Germline CDR1 LNHDA, CDR2 SQIVND (reference sequence). V was shortened by 3 bases and J by 0 bases, with 8 bases between the two germline ends. The CDR3: CASSIKDSNTGELFF. The CDR3 DNA sequence: TGTGCCAGTAGTATTAAGGACTCGAACACCGGGGAGCTGTTTTTT. The whole variable domain, filled in from reference TRBV19 and TRBJ2-2, reads DGGITQSPKYLFRKEGQNVTLSCEQNLNHDAMYWYRQDPGQGLRLIYYSQIVNDFQKGDIAEGYSVSREKKESFPLTVTSAQKNPTAFYLCASSIKDSNTGELFFGEGSRLTVL.

In nucleotides, the CDR3 is TGTGCCAGCAGTTACTCTTTCTTGAACACCGGGGAGCTGTTTTTT. Encoded protein: CASSYSFLNTGELFF. The chain recombines TRBV6-5 with TRBJ2-2; D unclear. The CDR3 covers 15 residues. Germline V gives CDR1 MNHEY, CDR2 SVGAGI. Deletions cut 0 bases from V and 1 base from J, with 6 bases between.

This rearrangement joins TRBV29-1 to TRBJ2-2, with 10 bases identical to TRBD1. The ends lost 4 bases at V and 7 bases at J; junction bases unmatched: 3. This CDR3 has 13 amino acids. CDR1 SQVTM and CDR2 ANQGSEA come from the germline V gene. CDR3 protein: CSVGDRGFGELFF. CDR3 DNA sequence: TGCAGCGTTGGGGACAGGGGATTCGGGGAGCTGTTTTTT.

The rearrangement uses TRBV6-7 and TRBJ2-2, with 7 bases that match TRBD1. TRBV6-7 is recorded as an ORF, its role being uncertain. With 7 bases clipped from V and 2 bases from J, the junction kept 10 bases outside the gene matches. The CDR3 consists of 16 residues. The CDR3, as DNA: TGTGCCAGCACCTCACCCGGGGACAGAAACACCGGGGAGCTGTTTTTT. It translates to CASTSPGDRNTGELFF.

This clone has only one observation. V and J are TRBV5-1 and TRBJ2-7, with 10 bases identical to TRBD2. Germline values: CDR1 SGHRS, CDR2 YFSETQ. The CDR3 is 15 residues long. Trimming took 0 bases from V and 2 from J; bases not matched to a gene: 2. Here the CDR3 reads CASSLDGTSAYEQYF. The CDR3 DNA sequence: TGCGCCAGCAGCTTGGATGGGACTAGCGCCTACGAGCAGTACTTC.

V is TRBV29-1 and J is TRBJ2-1; 9 positions match TRBD1. The CDR3 consists of 12 residues. The germline CDR1 and CDR2 sequences are SQVTM and ANQGSEA. V shed 7 bases, J shed 4 bases, and the junction held 2 bases outside the gene matches. The CDR3 coding sequence is TGCAGCGGGGACAGGGCTTACAATGAGCAGTTCTTC. Protein product: CSGDRAYNEQFF.

This clone was observed a single time. The chain recombines TRBV7-9 with TRBJ1-5, with TRBD1 identical over 9 bases. Losses at the gene ends were 4 bases for V and 5 bases for J; bases not matched to a gene: 18. Germline V lookup: CDR1 SEHNR, CDR2 FQNEAQ (reference sequence). This CDR3 is 19 amino acids long. CDR3 amino acids: CASSSFPGQGAMGDQPQHF. CDR3 DNA: TGTGCCAGCAGCTCTTTTCCGGGACAGGGAGCCATGGGGGATCAGCCCCAGCATTTT.

This clone appeared a single time. The chain employs TRBV7-9 and TRBJ1-6; TRBD1 aligns across 11 bases. The CDR3 runs to 16 residues. With 5 bases clipped from V and 5 bases from J, the junction kept 5 bases outside the gene matches. Germline V gene sequence: CDR1 SEHNR, CDR2 FQNEAQ (reference sequence). DNA of the CDR3: TGTGCCAGCAGCCGGACAGGGGGCGGGAATAATTCACCCCTCCACTTT. Translated, it gives CASSRTGGGNNSPLHF.

The chain employs TRBV11-2 and TRBJ2-1; 13 nucleotides line up with TRBD2. From germline, CDR1 is SGHAT and CDR2 FQNNGV. The V and J ends lost 5 bases and 7 bases, in that order; junction bases with no gene match: 5. CDR3 length: 15 residues. The CDR3 protein is CASSQGLAGVNEQFF. The CDR3 DNA reads as TGTGCCAGCAGCCAAGGACTAGCGGGAGTTAATGAGCAGTTCTTC.

The CDR3 sequence is CASSLEESNNEQFF. The DNA of the CDR3 is TGTGCCAGCAGCTTGGAAGAGTCTAACAATGAGCAGTTCTTC. This chain links TRBV5-4 with TRBJ2-1; D not certain. The CDR3 sequence is 14 residues long. The V end was cut by 0 bases, the J end by 5 bases, with 9 bases between. From germline, CDR1 is SGHNT and CDR2 YYREEE (reference sequence). The full variable domain, in which reference TRBV5-4 and TRBJ2-1 provide the parts outside the CDR3, is ETGVTQSPTHLIKTRGQQVTLRCSSQSGHNTVSWYQQALGQGPQFIFQYYREEENGRGNFPPRFSGLQFPNYSSELNVNALELDDSALYLCASSLEESNNEQFFGPGTRLTVL.

The rearrangement links TRBV7-2 to TRBJ2-4, with 8 bases aligning to TRBD2. The CDR3 consists of 14 residues. V gave up 1 base and J gave up 7 bases; unmatched junction bases: 3. The germline V gene has CDR1 SGHTA and CDR2 FQGNSA. CDR3 sequence (DNA): TGTGCCAGCAGCTTAGGACTAGCGCCGAACATTCAGTACTTC. It codes for CASSLGLAPNIQYF.

The chain is built from TRBV11-2 and TRBJ1-2, with 7 bases aligning to TRBD1. With V trimmed by 5 bases and J by 3 bases, 3 bases remained unmatched. Per germline, CDR1 SGHAT and CDR2 FQNNGV. The CDR3 consists of 13 residues. The DNA of the CDR3 is TGTGCCAGCAGCGGGACAGCCTACTATGGCTACACCTTC. Translation gives CASSGTAYYGYTF.

In its sample, this clone was seen once. The chain employs TRBV28 and TRBJ1-5; no clear D. The ends were cut back, 4 bases at V and 1 base at J, with 20 bases in the middle. This CDR3 region has 18 residues. Germline V lookup: CDR1 MDHEN, CDR2 SYDVKM. CDR3 DNA: TGTGCCAGCAGTTCTTTGAGTCCGAGGGTGGGGAGCAATCAGCCCCAGCATTTT. This encodes CASSSLSPRVGSNQPQHF.

This chain joins TRBV5-6 and TRBJ1-1; possibly TRBD1 for D (5 bases). V dropped 0 bases and J dropped 10 bases, with 10 bases sitting between them. This CDR3 is built from 12 residues. Germline V lookup: CDR1 SGHDT, CDR2 YYEEEE. This CDR3 reads CASSLEGYVAFF. The CDR3, as DNA: TGTGCCAGCAGCTTGGAGGGGTACGTAGCTTTCTTT.

The chain recombines TRBV4-2 with TRBJ2-1; 7 nucleotides match TRBD2. Germline lookup yields CDR1 LGHNA and CDR2 YNFKEQ. Trimming took 1 base from V and 5 from J; bases not matched to a gene: 8. This CDR3 has 16 residues. The CDR3 protein is CASSQAETSSNNEQFF. DNA for the CDR3: TGTGCCAGCAGCCAAGCCGAGACTAGCTCTAACAATGAGCAGTTCTTC.

The chain uses TRBV5-4 and TRBJ2-3; TRBD1 agrees at 7 bases. Per germline, CDR1 SGHNT and CDR2 YYREEE (reference sequence). The CDR3 sequence is 16 residues long. V lost 1 base, J lost 0 bases, and 5 bases stayed unmatched. CDR3 residues: CASSLLGTASTDTQYF. The CDR3 bases are TGTGCCAGCAGCTTGTTGGGGACAGCGAGCACAGATACGCAGTATTTT.

The J gene is TRBJ2-1, the V gene TRBV11-2, with D possibly being TRBD1 (6 bases). The CDR3 runs to 15 residues. Germline CDR1 reads SGHAT; CDR2 reads FQNNGV. Trimming cost V 1 base and J 4 bases, with 11 bases left between them. This CDR3 reads CASSLAGTQYNEQFF. The CDR3 bases are TGTGCCAGCAGCTTAGCTGGGACACAATACAATGAGCAGTTCTTC.

V is TRBV2 and J is TRBJ1-4; TRBD1 agrees at 9 bases. V trimming: 8 bases; J trimming: 0 bases; junction bases outside the gene matches: 10. The CDR3 runs 17 residues. The germline V gene has CDR1 SNHLY and CDR2 FYNNEI. CDR3 sequence (DNA): TGTGCCAGCGCCGACAGGGGGTTAGCTGCAACTAATGAAAAACTGTTTTTT. It yields the protein CASADRGLAATNEKLFF. Combining the CDR3 with reference TRBV2 and TRBJ1-4 gives the whole variable domain EPEVTQTPSHQVTQMGQEVILRCVPISNHLYFYWYRQILGQKVEFLVSFYNNEISEKSEIFDDQFSVERPDGSNFTLKIRSTKLEDSAMYFCASADRGLAATNEKLFFGSGTQLSVL.

This chain links TRBV6-5 with TRBJ2-7, with 8 bases aligning to TRBD1. CDR1 and CDR2 from the germline V gene are MNHEY and SVGAGI. The CDR3 is 16 residues long. V shed 0 bases, J shed 3 bases, and the junction held 7 bases outside the gene matches. CDR3 amino acids: CASSYSRTGRGYEQYF. The CDR3 DNA sequence: TGTGCCAGCAGTTACTCGAGGACAGGGCGGGGCTACGAGCAGTACTTC.